One sample yielded the 5 T cell receptor beta chains listed below, sequenced in a study of cytomegalovirus exposure and HLA in healthy donors. Sequenced by immunoSEQ multiplex PCR; TCRdb stores in-frame clones only, minus some. The sample carries some 150,000 clones, roughly 87% recorded once. Input material: PBMCs. Receptors originate from a man aged 18 to 29 in good health and CMV-seropositive.

The chain employs TRBV5-4 and TRBJ2-2; no reliable D call. Germline V gene sequence: CDR1 SGHNT, CDR2 YYREEE (reference sequence). This CDR3 spans 14 amino acids. Trimming cost V 4 bases and J 2 bases, with 9 bases left between them. The CDR3 protein is CASSTRSNTGELFF. The CDR3 DNA sequence: TGTGCCAGCAGCACCCGGTCCAACACCGGGGAGCTGTTTTTT.

This clone was picked up a small number of times. This rearrangement joins TRBV27 to TRBJ2-2; the match to TRBD2 covers 7 bases. Germline loops: CDR1 MNHEY, CDR2 SMNVEV (reference sequence). J was trimmed by 6 bases and V by 3 bases; bases with no gene match: 7. The CDR3 covers 15 residues. In nucleotides, the CDR3 is TGTGCCAGCAGTTTGATGGGGCGGGAGCCCGGGGAGCTGTTTTTT. Translated, it gives CASSLMGREPGELFF.

With respect to this clone: Its ends do not fully match the called genes, so a read error is possible. This chain joins TRBV5-1 and TRBJ2-7, with unresolved D. Per germline, CDR1 SGHRS and CDR2 YFSETQ. CDR3 length: 14 amino acids. The CDR3, as DNA: TGCGCCAGCAGCTTGGGCTATGTCTCCAACGAGCAGTACTTC. The encoded protein is CASSLGYVSNEQYF.

J is TRBJ2-1 and V is TRBV9, with 9 bases lining up with TRBD2. The CDR3 totals 16 residues. Germline-derived CDR1 and CDR2 are SGDLS and YYNGEE. V lost 8 bases and J lost 0; bases outside the gene matches: 9. CDR3 in DNA: TGTGCCAGTCGCCCAAGTAGCGGGAGCTCCTACAATGAGCAGTTCTTC. Translation: CASRPSSGSSYNEQFF.

The chain's CDR3 is CASSGLATLREEYF. The CDR3 DNA is TGTGCCAGCAGCGGCCTAGCGACCCTACGAGAGGAGTACTTC. The chain employs TRBV7-9 and TRBJ2-7, with a tentative D call TRBD2 (6 bases). The CDR3 covers 14 residues. Per the germline V gene, CDR1 is SEHNR and CDR2 is FQNEAQ (reference sequence). V was cut by 5 bases and J by 11 bases, with 22 bases left in between.